This T cell receptor (beta chain) was documented in a study of T cells in Graves' hyperthyroidism and ophthalmopathy. Germline V gene sequence: CDR1 GTSNPN, CDR2 SVGIG (reference sequence). The CDR3 sequence is 14 residues long. The trim removed 5 bases at V and 1 base at J, leaving 6 bases unmatched. TCR beta CDR3 regions were amplified from RNA transcripts. During a first-round RT-PCR of the TCR CDR3, the HTBI primer set was used. TCRdb redid the calling of the multiplex PCR reads with MiXCR, one entry per CDR3 protein. The sample includes 500,000 or so distinct CDR3 sequences, more than 15% of them seen just once. General study findings and limits: Blood also held most thyroid clonotypes expanded beyond 0.001.

This clonotype was seen many times. The antigen is unknown. The receptor's source is a woman aged 18-29 years with Graves' ophthalmopathy. The V gene is TRBV30, the J gene TRBJ1-2; 8 bases map to TRBD1. The sequenced material came from blood. Here the CDR3 reads CAWERQGYNYGYTF. Written as DNA, the CDR3 is TGTGCCTGGGAAAGACAGGGGTATAACTATGGCTACACCTTC.